What follows is one T cell receptor beta chain and its context. Antigen: not known. One end of the junction varies from germline; a read error may be responsible. The data were obtained in a study of CD8+CD57+ T cells in acquired aplastic anemia. About the research overall: Recorded DNA amounts for sorted CD4+ and CD8+ cells had an average of 3.2 ug. CD4+ cells from healthy donors averaged approximately 11 million reads. Study findings and constraints: In CD8+ cells, Simpson's diversity showed no significant difference between patients and controls. A set of roughly 27 CD8+ CDR3 sequences was shared between patients and controls, and these sequences appeared highly expressed in patients.

Profiles of TCR beta VDJ and CDR3 were generated from a genomic DNA template. TCRdb analysed the reads with MiXCR anew, one entry per CDR3 protein. The sample has hundreds of thousands of distinct CDR3 sequences; about two thirds are singletons. Germline V CDR1 and CDR2: SGHTA, FQGNSA. This CDR3 region has 15 residues. The sequence was obtained from a human donor in good health, serving as a control. Sequenced sample: sorted CD4+, CD8+, or CD8+CD57+ T cells (not recorded which) from PBMCs. The chain recombines TRBV7-2 with TRBJ2-7; maybe TRBD2 (7 bases). CDR3 bases: TGCGCCAGCACCATCCTGGGGGGGCAGGACTACGAGCAGTACTTC. This encodes CASTILGGQDYEQYF.